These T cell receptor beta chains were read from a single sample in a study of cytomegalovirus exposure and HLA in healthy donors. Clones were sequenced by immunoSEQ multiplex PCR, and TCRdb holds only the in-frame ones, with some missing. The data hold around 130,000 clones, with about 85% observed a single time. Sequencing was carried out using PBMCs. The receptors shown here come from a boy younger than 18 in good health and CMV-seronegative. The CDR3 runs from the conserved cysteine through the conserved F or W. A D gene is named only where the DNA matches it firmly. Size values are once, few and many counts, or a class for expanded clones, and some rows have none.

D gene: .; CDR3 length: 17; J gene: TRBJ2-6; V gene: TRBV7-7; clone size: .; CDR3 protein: CASSLGTPSPGANVLTF; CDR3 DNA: TGTGCCAGCAGCCTTGGGACACCATCCCCTGGGGCCAACGTCCTGACTTTC
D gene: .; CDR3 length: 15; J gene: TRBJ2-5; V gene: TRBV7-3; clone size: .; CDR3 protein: CASSLARGGQETQYF; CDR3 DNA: TGTGCCAGCAGCTTAGCTCGAGGGGGACAAGAGACCCAGTACTTC
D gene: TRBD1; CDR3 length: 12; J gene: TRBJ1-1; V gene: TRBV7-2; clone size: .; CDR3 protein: CASRKGGAVSFF; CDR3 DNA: TGTGCCAGCAGAAAAGGGGGCGCCGTTTCTTTCTTT
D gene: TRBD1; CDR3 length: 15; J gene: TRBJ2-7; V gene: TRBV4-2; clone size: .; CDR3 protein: CASSQGTGYAYEQYF; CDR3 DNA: TGTGCCAGCAGCCAAGGGACAGGGTATGCCTACGAGCAGTACTTC
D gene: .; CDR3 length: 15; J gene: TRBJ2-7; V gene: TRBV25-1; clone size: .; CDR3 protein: CASSESGKTIYEQYF; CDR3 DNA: TGTGCCAGCAGTGAATCCGGGAAAACTATCTACGAGCAGTACTTC
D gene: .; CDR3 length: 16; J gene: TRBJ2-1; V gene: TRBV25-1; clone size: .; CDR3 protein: CASSSSAGVVNNEQFF; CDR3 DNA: TGTGCCAGCAGTTCCTCGGCAGGGGTGGTAAACAATGAGCAGTTCTTC
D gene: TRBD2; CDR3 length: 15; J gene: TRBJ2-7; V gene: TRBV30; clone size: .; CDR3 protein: CAWSKGLAGPYEQYF; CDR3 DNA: TGTGCCTGGAGCAAGGGATTAGCGGGACCCTACGAGCAGTACTTC
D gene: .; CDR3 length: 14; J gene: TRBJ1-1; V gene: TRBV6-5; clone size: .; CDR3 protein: CASSYSKGGTEAFF; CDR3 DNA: TGTGCCAGCAGTTACTCGAAAGGGGGCACTGAAGCTTTCTTT
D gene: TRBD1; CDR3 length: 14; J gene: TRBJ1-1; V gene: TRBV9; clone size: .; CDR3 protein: CASSETGEHTEAFF; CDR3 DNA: TGTGCCAGCAGCGAGACAGGGGAGCACACTGAAGCTTTCTTT
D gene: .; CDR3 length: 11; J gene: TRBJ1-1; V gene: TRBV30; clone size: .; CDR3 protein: CAWSVGAEAFF; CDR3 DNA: TGTGCCTGGAGTGTAGGGGCTGAAGCTTTCTTT
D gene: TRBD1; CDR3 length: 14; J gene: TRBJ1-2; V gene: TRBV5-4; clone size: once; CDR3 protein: CASSAKGQNYGYTF; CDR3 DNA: TGTGCCAGCAGCGCAAAGGGACAGAACTATGGCTACACCTTC
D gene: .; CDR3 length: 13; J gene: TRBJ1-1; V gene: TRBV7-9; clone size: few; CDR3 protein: CASSRDTHTEAFF; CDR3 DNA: TGTGCCAGCAGCCGGGACACTCACACTGAAGCTTTCTTT
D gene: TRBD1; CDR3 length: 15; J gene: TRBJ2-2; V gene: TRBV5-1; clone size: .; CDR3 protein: CASSSRTGTTGELFF; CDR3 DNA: TGCGCCAGCAGCTCTCGGACAGGGACCACCGGGGAGCTGTTTTTT
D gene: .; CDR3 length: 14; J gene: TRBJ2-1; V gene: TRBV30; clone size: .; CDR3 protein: CAWSTGSSYNEQFF; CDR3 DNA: TGTGCCTGGAGTACAGGGAGCTCCTACAATGAGCAGTTCTTC
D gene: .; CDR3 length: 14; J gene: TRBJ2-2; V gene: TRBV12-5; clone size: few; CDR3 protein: CASGLGLNTGELFF; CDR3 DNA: TGTGCTAGTGGTTTGGGGCTGAACACCGGGGAGCTGTTTTTT
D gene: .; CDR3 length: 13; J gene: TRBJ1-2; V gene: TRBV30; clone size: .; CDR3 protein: CAYTRTENYGYTF; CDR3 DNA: TGTGCCTACACCAGGACAGAGAACTATGGCTACACCTTC
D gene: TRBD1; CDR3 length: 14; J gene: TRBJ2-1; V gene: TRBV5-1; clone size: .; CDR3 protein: CASSKDRGGNEQFF; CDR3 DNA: TGCGCCAGCAGCAAAGACAGGGGGGGGAATGAGCAGTTCTTC
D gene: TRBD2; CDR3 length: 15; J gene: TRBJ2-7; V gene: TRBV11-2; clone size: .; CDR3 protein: CASSPGTSGAYEQYF; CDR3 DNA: TGTGCCAGCAGCCCCGGGACTAGCGGGGCCTACGAGCAGTACTTC
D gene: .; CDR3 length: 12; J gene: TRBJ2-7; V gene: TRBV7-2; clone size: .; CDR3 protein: CASSQEHYEQYF; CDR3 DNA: TGTGCCAGCAGCCAAGAACACTACGAGCAGTACTTC
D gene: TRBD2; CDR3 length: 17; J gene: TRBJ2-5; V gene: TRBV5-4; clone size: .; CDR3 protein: CASSRGFGGGFQETQYF; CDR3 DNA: TGTGCCAGCAGCCGGGGGTTTGGCGGGGGTTTCCAAGAGACCCAGTACTTC
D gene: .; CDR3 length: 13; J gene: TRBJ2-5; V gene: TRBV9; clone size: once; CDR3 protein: CASSVGGWETQYF; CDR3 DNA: TGTGCCAGCAGCGTTGGGGGGTGGGAGACCCAGTACTTC
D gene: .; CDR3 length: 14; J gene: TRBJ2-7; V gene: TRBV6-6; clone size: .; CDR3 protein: CASSPLIQGYEQYF; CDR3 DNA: TGTGCCAGCAGTCCGCTGATACAGGGCTACGAGCAGTACTTC
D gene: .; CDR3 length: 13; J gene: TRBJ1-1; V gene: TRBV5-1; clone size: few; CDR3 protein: CASRPGVNTEAFF; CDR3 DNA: TGCGCCAGCAGACCGGGGGTGAACACTGAAGCTTTCTTT
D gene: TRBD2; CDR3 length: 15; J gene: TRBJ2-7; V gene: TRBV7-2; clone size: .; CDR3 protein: CASSLDPDGRNEQYF; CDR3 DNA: TGTGCCAGCAGCTTAGATCCGGACGGGAGGAACGAGCAGTACTTC
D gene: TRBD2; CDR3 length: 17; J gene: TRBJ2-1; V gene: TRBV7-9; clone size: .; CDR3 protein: CASSRRGLAGGLNEQFF; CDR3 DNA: TGTGCCAGCAGCAGGCGAGGACTAGCGGGGGGCCTAAATGAGCAGTTCTTC
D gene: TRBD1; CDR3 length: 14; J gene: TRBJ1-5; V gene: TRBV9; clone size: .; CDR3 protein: CASSPGGSNQPQHF; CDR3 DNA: TGTGCCAGCAGCCCAGGGGGGAGCAATCAGCCCCAGCATTTT
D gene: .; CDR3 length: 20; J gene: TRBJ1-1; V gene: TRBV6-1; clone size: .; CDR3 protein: CASSESAGVGRLDSNTEAFF; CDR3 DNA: TGTGCCAGCAGTGAAAGCGCAGGGGTTGGGAGACTCGACTCGAACACTGAAGCTTTCTTT
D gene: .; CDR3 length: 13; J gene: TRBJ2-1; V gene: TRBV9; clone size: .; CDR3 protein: CASSVWGDNEQFF; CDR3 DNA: TGTGCCAGCAGCGTTTGGGGGGACAATGAGCAGTTCTTC
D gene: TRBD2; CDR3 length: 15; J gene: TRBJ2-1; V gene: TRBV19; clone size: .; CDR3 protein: CASNLGLAGIHEQFF; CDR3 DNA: TGTGCCAGTAACTTGGGACTAGCGGGGATTCATGAGCAGTTCTTC